This T cell receptor (beta chain) is from a study of hypomethylating agent response in myelodysplastic syndrome (dated by TCRdb to the early 2020s). About the study as a whole: The hypomethylating agents azacitidine (8 of 11) or decitabine (3 of 11) were used to treat the patients. Among the myelodysplastic syndrome patients in the cohort, about nine were male and 2 were female. Patients had a mean age of approximately 67 +/- 5.9 years, and a diploid cytogenetic profile was the most common. The most frequent mutation was TET2, found in about 45% of the 11 patients. Six patients responded with complete response or hematologic improvement, and a few patients were non-responders. Complete response or hematologic improvement counted as response, and patients meeting neither criterion were classed as non-responders.

T-cell subsets were not sorted, and bulk bone marrow was analyzed instead. TCR beta CDR3 regions were immunosequenced from bone marrow of approximately ten myelodysplastic syndrome patients before and after hypomethylating agent therapy. To track the repertoire longitudinally, every patient provided one baseline bone marrow along with two to three bone marrows taken at different post-treatment timepoints. Genomic DNA was isolated from whole bone marrow, and DNA quality was assessed with TapeStation, NanoDrop OneC and PicoGreen assays. The germline V and J ends show losses of 4 bases and 1 base respectively, and no gene match explains 15 bases of the junction. The germline V gene (reference sequence) specifies MNHEY as CDR1 and SMNVEV as CDR2. Inclusive of the bounding cysteine and phenylalanine, the CDR3 is 19 residues long. The entry retains the CDR3 DNA only, 57 bases that are in frame from base 1.

On the study overall, not on this receptor specifically: Age matching of healthy control donors to MDS patients was not performed, and the MDS versus healthy comparison could have been impacted by this lack of age matching. Only about a dozen patients were analyzed, so the cohort was small. Responders more often showed novel clonotypes emerging, while non-responders displayed more contracted clonotypes after treatment. The shared GLIPH2 clusters might recognize novel MDS antigens, but this possibility was not confirmed and requires experimental validation. Richness, rarefaction diversity and clonality did not change significantly after hypomethylating agent treatment, across all patients or within response groups.

As concerns this clone: Its cognate antigen has yet to be identified. No much larger clonotype is one base removed from it; base qualities were not supplied.

The library was generated by the immunoSEQ multiplex PCR assay. Survey resolution was applied, with two replicates of approximately 200 ng each being run for a total of approximately 400 ng of DNA per sample. Using multiplex PCR primers aimed at V and J genes, the hsTCRB kit picked up rearranged TCRB sequences in genomic DNA. The first PCR used the QIAGEN Multiplex PCR Kit for around 31 cycles to amplify the CDR3 region. Sample barcodes and Illumina adapters were added to each replicate in an 8-cycle second PCR. Pooled libraries were quantified using a QuantStudio 6 and the KAPA library quantification kit. Around 14 pM of pooled libraries was sequenced on an Illumina MiSeq using 156-cycle single-end reads and a 15-cycle index read. The study's own analysis went as follows. Of over 150,000 unique clonotypes, roughly 1.5% were flagged by VDJdb annotation as previously reported viral-epitope-specific. The immunoSEQ Data Assistant and immunoSEQ Analyzer converted raw reads into normalized, annotated TCRB repertoires. Clonotypes were analyzed with the immunarch R package version 0.6.5 and BioAnalyzer. Before richness was estimated, every repertoire was downsampled to match the clone count of the smallest repertoire. Clonotypes were sorted into expanded, contracted or novel categories with Fisher's exact tests, where novel meant the clonotype had zero frequency before treatment. Significantly changed CDR3 beta sequences were clustered with GLIPH2 at simulation_depth=1000 and kmer_min_depth=3, and CDR3s shorter than five residues were left out. Here the immuneACCESS table is served through TCRdb, limited to in-frame sequences with V and J called. Missing clones are a known gap in these copies; in checked studies unresolved V genes cover under half, and the rest lacks a known reason. V, J and clone size derive from that table, while D and trimming were established from the DNA sequence. The sample yields some 4,600 clones; roughly 84% were counted once. 6.5% to 8.5% of the sample is taken by the ten largest.

The chain is encoded by TRBV27 joined to TRBJ2-2; 7 nucleotides in the junction match TRBD1. The starting material was bone marrow, obtained before or after starting hypomethylating agent treatment for myelodysplastic syndrome (not recorded which). The origin of this receptor is a human donor with myelodysplastic syndrome. The DNA sequence is as follows: TGTGCCAGCAGTTCCCTCCGAGGTGAGGGGGCTCAGAACACCGGGGAGCTGTTTTTT. Its protein is CASSSLRGEGAQNTGELFF.